Below are 10 T cell receptor beta chains sequenced from a single sample in a study of T cells in narcolepsy. The table came from immunoSEQ multiplex PCR; TCRdb's copy has only in-frame clones and leaves some out. The profile shows about 32,000 clones, around 77% of them singletons. Sequenced sample: memory (CD45RA-) CD4+ T cells from blood. These receptors were collected from a human donor in good health.

This chain links TRBV19 with TRBJ1-2, with a possible D match to TRBD1 (6 bases). V was clipped by 7 bases and J by 8 bases, with 23 bases between them. There are 15 residues in the CDR3. Germline lookup yields CDR1 LNHDA and CDR2 SQIVND (reference sequence). The CDR3 loop reads CASNDPSAGAGGYTF. CDR3 in DNA: TGTGCCAGTAACGATCCCTCCGCGGGGGCTGGAGGCTACACCTTC.

The sample holds one count of this clone. The V and J genes are TRBV11-3 and TRBJ2-5, with a possible D match to TRBD2 (6 bases). CDR1 SGHNT and CDR2 YENEEA come from the germline V gene. Deletions cut 5 bases from V and 5 bases from J, with 18 bases between. CDR3 length equals 15 residues. The CDR3 DNA follows: TGTGCCAGCAGCCCTCGGAGGGCTATACGGGAGACCCAGTACTTC. Its protein is CASSPRRAIRETQYF.

In the case of this clone: Germline and junction disagree at one end, which may indicate a read error. The chain uses TRBV4-2 and TRBJ2-7; maybe TRBD1 (5 bases). The CDR3 totals 12 residues. In germline, CDR1 is LGHNA, CDR2 YNFKEQ. For the CDR3, the DNA is TGTGCCAGCAGCCAAGATCTGGGGCTTGTCACCTTC. Its translation: CASSQDLGLVTF.

V gene TRBV6-1 combines with J gene TRBJ1-2; D is possibly TRBD1 (5 bases). The CDR3 consists of 13 residues. Trimming shortened V by 5 bases and J by 3 bases, and 10 bases separated the two germline ends. Germline V gene sequence: CDR1 MNHNS, CDR2 SASEGT. The CDR3, as DNA: TGTGCCAGCAGTTCCGGGACCCACTATGGCTACACCTTC. This encodes CASSSGTHYGYTF.

The chain joins TRBV7-9 to TRBJ2-1, with 10 nucleotides matching TRBD2. The CDR3 is 16 amino acids. The V and J ends lost 7 bases and 5 bases, in that order; junction bases with no gene match: 11. CDR1 and CDR2 (germline): SEHNR, FQNEAQ (reference sequence). The CDR3 DNA reads as TGTGCCAGCACGAAGGATCGGACTAGCGGTAACAATGAGCAGTTCTTC. This gives the protein CASTKDRTSGNNEQFF.

The V gene is TRBV11-3, the J gene TRBJ2-7; TRBD1 matches 9 bases. The CDR3 loop spans 15 amino acids. Germline V gene data show CDR1 as SGHNT and CDR2 as YENEEA. V shed 1 base, J shed 2 bases, and the junction held 3 bases outside the gene matches. CDR3 bases: TGTGCCAGCAGCTTAGGTGGACAGGGGACCTACGAGCAGTACTTC. Translation gives CASSLGGQGTYEQYF. The whole variable domain, filled in from reference TRBV11-3 and TRBJ2-7, reads EAGVVQSPRYKIIEKKQPVAFWCNPISGHNTLYWYLQNLGQGPELLIRYENEEAVDDSQLPKDRFSAERLKGVDSTLKIQPAELGDSAVYLCASSLGGQGTYEQYFGPGTRLTVT.

The V gene is TRBV29-1, the J gene TRBJ2-2; weak D call: TRBD1 (5 bases). Germline CDR1 reads SQVTM; CDR2 reads ANQGSEA. The V end was cut by 3 bases, the J end by 2 bases, with 10 bases between. The CDR3 runs to 14 residues. The CDR3 sequence: CSVEGQGNTGELFF. As DNA, the CDR3 is TGCAGCGTTGAGGGGCAGGGTAACACCGGGGAGCTGTTTTTT.

The chain is built from TRBV4-2 and TRBJ1-2, with 7 bases aligning to TRBD1. This CDR3 contains 15 residues. Germline assignment: CDR1 LGHNA and CDR2 YNFKEQ. J was trimmed by 8 bases and V by 4 bases; bases with no gene match: 13. The CDR3 loop is CASSREREGAGGYTF. The CDR3 bases are TGTGCCAGCAGCCGCGAACGGGAGGGGGCGGGAGGCTACACCTTC.

CDR3 loop: CASGSGQGGFTEAFF. CDR3 sequence (DNA): TGTGCTAGTGGTTCCGGACAGGGGGGGTTCACTGAAGCTTTCTTT. The rearrangement joins TRBV12-5 to TRBJ1-1; 10 bases are shared with TRBD1. The trim removed 4 bases at V and 4 bases at J, leaving 6 bases unmatched. This CDR3 spans 15 amino acids. CDR1 is LGHNT, CDR2 FRNRAP, per germline.

The chain links TRBV9 to TRBJ2-3; the D gene is possibly TRBD1 (5 bases). Germline CDR1 is SGDLS and CDR2 is YYNGEE. The V and J ends lost 4 bases and 6 bases respectively, with 15 bases between them. CDR3 length: 14 residues. In nucleotides, the CDR3 is TGTGCCAGCAGCACTTACTCAGGGTACGATACGCAGTATTTT. Protein: CASSTYSGYDTQYF.